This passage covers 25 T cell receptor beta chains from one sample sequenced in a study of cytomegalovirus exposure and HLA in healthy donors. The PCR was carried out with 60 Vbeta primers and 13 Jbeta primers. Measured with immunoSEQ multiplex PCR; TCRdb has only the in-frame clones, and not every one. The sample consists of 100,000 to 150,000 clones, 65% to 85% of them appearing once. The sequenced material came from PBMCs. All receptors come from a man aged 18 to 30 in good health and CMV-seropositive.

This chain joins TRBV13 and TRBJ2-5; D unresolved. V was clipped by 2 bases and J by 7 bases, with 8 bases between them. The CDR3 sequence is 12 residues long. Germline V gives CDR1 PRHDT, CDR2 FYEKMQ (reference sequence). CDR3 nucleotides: TGTGCCAGCAGCTTATCAAGAGGGACCCAGTACTTC. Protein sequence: CASSLSRGTQYF.

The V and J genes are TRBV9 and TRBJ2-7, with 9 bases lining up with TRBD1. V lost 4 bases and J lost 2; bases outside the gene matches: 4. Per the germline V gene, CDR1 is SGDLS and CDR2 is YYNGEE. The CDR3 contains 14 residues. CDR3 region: CASSRGTGTYEQYF. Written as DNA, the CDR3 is TGTGCCAGCAGCAGGGGGACAGGGACCTACGAGCAGTACTTC. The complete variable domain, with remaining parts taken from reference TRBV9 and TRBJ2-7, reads DSGVTQTPKHLITATGQRVTLRCSPRSGDLSVYWYQQSLDQGLQFLIQYYNGEERAKGNILERFSAQQFPDLHSELNLSSLELGDSALYFCASSRGTGTYEQYFGPGTRLTVT.

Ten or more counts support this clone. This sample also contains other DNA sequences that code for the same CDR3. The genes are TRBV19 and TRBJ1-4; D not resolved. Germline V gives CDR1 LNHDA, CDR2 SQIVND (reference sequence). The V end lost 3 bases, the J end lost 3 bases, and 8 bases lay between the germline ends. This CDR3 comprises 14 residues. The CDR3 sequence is CASSIAGANEKLFF. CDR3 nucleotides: TGTGCCAGTAGTATCGCCGGGGCTAATGAAAAACTGTTTTTT.

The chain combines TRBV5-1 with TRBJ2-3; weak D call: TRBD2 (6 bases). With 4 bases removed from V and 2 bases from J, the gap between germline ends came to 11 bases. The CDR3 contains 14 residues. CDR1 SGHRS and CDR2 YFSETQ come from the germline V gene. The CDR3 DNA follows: TGCGCCAGCAGCAATGGAGGGAACACAGATACGCAGTATTTT. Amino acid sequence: CASSNGGNTDTQYF.

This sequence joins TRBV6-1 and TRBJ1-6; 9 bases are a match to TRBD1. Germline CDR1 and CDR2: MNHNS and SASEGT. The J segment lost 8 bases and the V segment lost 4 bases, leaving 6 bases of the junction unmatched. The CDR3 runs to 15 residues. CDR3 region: CASSGRRDRDSPLHF. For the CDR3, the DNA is TGTGCCAGCAGTGGTCGCCGGGACAGGGATTCACCCCTCCACTTT.

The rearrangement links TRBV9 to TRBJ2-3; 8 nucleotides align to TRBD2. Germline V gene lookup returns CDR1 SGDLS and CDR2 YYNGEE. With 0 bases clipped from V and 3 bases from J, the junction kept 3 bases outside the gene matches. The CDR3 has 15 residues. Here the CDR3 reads CASSVGVAGTDTQYF. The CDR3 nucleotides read TGTGCCAGCAGCGTAGGGGTAGCGGGGACAGATACGCAGTATTTT.

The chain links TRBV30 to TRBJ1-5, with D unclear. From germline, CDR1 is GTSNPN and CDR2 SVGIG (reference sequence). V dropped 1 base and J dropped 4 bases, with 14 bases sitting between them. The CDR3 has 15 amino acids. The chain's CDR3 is CAWSATPGHNQPQHF. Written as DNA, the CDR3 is TGTGCCTGGAGTGCGACGCCGGGTCATAATCAGCCCCAGCATTTT.

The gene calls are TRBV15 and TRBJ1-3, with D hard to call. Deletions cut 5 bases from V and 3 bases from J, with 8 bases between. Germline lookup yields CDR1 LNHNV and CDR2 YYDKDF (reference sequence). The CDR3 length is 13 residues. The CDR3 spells CATSSKLGNTIYF. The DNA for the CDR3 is TGTGCCACCAGCTCCAAACTTGGAAACACCATATATTTT.

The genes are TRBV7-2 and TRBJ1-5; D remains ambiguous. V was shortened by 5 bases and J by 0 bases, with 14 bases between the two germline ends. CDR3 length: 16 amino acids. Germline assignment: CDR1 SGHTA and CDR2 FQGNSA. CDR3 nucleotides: TGTGCCAGCAGCCCGGTAAAAGAGTATAGCAATCAGCCCCAGCATTTT. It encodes CASSPVKEYSNQPQHF.

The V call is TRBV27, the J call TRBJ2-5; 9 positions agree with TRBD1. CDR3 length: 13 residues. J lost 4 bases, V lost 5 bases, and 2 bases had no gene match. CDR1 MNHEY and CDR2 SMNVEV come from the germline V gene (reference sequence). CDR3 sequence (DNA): TGTGCCAGCAGTGGACAGGGGTCAGAGACCCAGTACTTC. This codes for CASSGQGSETQYF.

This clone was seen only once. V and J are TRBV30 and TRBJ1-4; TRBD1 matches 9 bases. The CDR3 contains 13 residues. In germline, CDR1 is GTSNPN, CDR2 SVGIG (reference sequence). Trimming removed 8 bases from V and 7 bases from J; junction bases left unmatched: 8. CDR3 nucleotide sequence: TGTGCCGGGAACAGGGGGCAGGGTGAAAAACTGTTTTTT. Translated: CAGNRGQGEKLFF.

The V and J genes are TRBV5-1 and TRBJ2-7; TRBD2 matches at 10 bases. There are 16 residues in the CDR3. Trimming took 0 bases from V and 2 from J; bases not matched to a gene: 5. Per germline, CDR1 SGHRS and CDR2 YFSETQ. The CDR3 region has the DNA TGCGCCAGCAGCTTGGGGGCTAGCGGGAGTACCTACGAGCAGTACTTC. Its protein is CASSLGASGSTYEQYF.

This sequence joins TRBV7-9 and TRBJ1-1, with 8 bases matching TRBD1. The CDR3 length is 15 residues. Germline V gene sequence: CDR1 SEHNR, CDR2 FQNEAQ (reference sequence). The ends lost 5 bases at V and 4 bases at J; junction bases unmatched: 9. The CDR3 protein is CASSPDQGASTEAFF. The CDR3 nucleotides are TGTGCCAGCAGCCCAGACCAGGGGGCGAGCACTGAAGCTTTCTTT. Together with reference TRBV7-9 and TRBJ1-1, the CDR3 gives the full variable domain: DTGVSQNPRHKITKRGQNVTFRCDPISEHNRLYWYRQTLGQGPEFLTYFQNEAQLEKSRLLSDRFSAERPKGSFSTLEIQRTEQGDSAMYLCASSPDQGASTEAFFGQGTRLTVV.

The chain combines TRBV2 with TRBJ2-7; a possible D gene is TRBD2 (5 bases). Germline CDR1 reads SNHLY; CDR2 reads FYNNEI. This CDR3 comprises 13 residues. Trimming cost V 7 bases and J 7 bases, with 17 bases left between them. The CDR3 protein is CASINRGSLEQYF. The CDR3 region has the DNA TGTGCCAGCATCAATCGGGGTAGTTTGGAGCAGTACTTC.

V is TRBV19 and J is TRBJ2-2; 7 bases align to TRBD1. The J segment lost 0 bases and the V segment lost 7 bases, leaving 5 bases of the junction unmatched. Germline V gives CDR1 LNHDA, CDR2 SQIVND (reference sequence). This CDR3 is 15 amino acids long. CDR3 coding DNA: TGTGCCAGTACCTCCGGGACAGCGAACACCGGGGAGCTGTTTTTT. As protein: CASTSGTANTGELFF.

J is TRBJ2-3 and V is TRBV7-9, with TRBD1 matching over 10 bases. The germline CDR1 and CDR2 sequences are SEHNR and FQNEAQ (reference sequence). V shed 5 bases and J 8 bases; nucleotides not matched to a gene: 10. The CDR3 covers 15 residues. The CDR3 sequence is CASSAGTGEIGTQYF. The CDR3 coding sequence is TGTGCCAGCAGCGCCGGGACAGGGGAAATCGGTACGCAGTATTTT.

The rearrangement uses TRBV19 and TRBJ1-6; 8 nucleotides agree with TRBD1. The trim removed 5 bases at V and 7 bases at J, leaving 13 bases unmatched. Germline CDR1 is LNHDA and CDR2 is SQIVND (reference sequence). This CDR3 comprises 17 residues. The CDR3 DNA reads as TGTGCCAGTAGTCCCAGACCGTGGACAGGGAGGAATTCACCCCTCCACTTT. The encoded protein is CASSPRPWTGRNSPLHF.

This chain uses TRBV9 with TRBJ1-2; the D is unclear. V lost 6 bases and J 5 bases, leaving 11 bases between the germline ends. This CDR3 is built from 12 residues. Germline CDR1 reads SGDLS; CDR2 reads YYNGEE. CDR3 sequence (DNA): TGTGCCAGCAACCACGGGAGGTATGGCTACACCTTC. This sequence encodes CASNHGRYGYTF.

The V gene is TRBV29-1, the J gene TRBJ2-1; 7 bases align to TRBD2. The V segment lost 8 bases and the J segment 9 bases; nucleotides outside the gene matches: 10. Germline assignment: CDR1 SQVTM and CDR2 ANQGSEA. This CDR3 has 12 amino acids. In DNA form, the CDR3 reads TGCAGCCATAACTTCTGGGGGGGTGAGCAGTTCTTC. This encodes CSHNFWGGEQFF.

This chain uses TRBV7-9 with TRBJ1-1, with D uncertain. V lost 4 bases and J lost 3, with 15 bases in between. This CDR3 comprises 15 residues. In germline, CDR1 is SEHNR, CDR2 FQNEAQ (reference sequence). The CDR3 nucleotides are TGTGCCAGCAGCTCCAATTGGGAGGGATACACTGAAGCTTTCTTT. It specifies CASSSNWEGYTEAFF.

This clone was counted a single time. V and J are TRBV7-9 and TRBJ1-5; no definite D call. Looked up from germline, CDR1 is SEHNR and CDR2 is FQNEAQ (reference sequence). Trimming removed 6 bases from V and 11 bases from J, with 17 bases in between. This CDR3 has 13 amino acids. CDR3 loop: CASSLNAAASQHF. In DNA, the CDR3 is TGTGCCAGCAGTTTGAACGCAGCAGCGTCCCAGCATTTT.

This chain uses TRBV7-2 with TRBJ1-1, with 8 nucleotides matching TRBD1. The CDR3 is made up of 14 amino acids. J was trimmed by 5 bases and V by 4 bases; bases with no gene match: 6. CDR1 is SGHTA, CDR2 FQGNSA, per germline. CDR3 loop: CASSSQGGRTEAFF. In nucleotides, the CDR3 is TGTGCCAGCAGCTCACAGGGGGGGAGGACTGAAGCTTTCTTT. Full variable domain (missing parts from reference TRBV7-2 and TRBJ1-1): GAGVSQSPSNKVTEKGKDVELRCDPISGHTALYWYRQSLGQGLEFLIYFQGNSAPDKSGLPSDRFSAERTGGSVSTLTIQRTQQEDSAVYLCASSSQGGRTEAFFGQGTRLTVV.

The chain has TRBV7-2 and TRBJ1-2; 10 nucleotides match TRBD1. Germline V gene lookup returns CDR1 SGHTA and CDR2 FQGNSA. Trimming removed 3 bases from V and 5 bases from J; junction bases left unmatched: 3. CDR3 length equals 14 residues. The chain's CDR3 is CASSFSGQGYGYTF. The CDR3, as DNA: TGTGCCAGCAGCTTTTCGGGACAGGGGTATGGCTACACCTTC.

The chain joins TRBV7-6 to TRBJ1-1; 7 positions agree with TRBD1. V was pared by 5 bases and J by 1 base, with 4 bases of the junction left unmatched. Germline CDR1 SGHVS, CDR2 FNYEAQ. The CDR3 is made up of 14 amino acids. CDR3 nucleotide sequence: TGTGCCAGCAGCCTGACAGGGCCGAACACTGAAGCTTTCTTT. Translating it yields CASSLTGPNTEAFF.

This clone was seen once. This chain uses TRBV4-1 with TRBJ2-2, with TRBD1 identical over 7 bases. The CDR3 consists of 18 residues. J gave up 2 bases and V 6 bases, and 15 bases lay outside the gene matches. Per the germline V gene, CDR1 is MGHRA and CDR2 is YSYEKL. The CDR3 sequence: CASRLLPRDSLNTGELFF. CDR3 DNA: TGCGCCAGCAGGCTGCTTCCCCGGGACAGCCTCAACACCGGGGAGCTGTTTTTT.